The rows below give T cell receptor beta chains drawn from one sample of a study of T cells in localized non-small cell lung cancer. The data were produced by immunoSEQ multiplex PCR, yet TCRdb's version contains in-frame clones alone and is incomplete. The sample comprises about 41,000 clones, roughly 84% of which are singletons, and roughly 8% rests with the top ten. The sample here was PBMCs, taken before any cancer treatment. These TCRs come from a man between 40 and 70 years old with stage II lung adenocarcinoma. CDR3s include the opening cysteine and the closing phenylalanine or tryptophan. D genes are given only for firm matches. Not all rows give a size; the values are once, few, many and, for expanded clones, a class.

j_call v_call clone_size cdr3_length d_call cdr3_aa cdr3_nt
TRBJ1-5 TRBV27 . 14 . CASSLSGRDQPQHF TGTGCCAGCAGTTTATCGGGCAGGGATCAGCCCCAGCATTTT
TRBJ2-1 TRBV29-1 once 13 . CSVEGLSGDEQFF TGCAGCGTTGAAGGACTATCCGGCGATGAGCAGTTCTTC
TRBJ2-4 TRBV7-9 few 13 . CASSENGQHIVHF TGTGCCAGCTCGGAAAATGGACAGCATATCGTCCACTTC
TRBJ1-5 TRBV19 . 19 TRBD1 CASSPTPYRDSYSNQPQHF TGTGCCAGTAGTCCAACGCCATACCGGGACAGCTATAGCAATCAGCCCCAGCATTTT
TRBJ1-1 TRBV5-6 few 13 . CASTPPGRSEAFF TGTGCCAGCACCCCTCCGGGACGGTCTGAAGCTTTCTTT
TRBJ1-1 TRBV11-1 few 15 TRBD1 CASSVGTGKNTEAFF TGTGCCAGCAGCGTCGGGACAGGGAAGAACACTGAAGCTTTCTTT
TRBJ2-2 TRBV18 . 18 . CASSPLSIGNGNTGELFF TGTGCCAGCTCACCCCTAAGCATTGGGAATGGGAACACCGGGGAGCTGTTTTTT
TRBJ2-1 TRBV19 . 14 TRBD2 CASSPSGGYNEQFF TGTGCCAGTAGTCCTAGCGGAGGCTACAATGAGCAGTTCTTC
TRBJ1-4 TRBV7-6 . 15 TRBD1 CASSSGQSKNEKLFF TGTGCCAGCAGCTCGGGACAGTCCAAAAATGAAAAACTGTTTTTT
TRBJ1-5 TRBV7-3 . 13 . CASSLNLNQPQHF TGTGCCAGCAGCTTGAATCTAAATCAGCCCCAGCATTTT
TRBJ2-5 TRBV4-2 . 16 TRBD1 CASSPRPGQYQETQYF TGTGCCAGCAGCCCAAGACCGGGACAGTACCAAGAGACCCAGTACTTC
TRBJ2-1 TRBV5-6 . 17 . CASTPPTRAGFHNEQFF TGTGCCAGCACCCCGCCGACGCGGGCGGGGTTCCACAATGAGCAGTTCTTC
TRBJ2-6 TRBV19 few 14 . CASRDSWGANVLTF TGTGCCAGTAGAGACTCGTGGGGGGCCAACGTCCTGACTTTC
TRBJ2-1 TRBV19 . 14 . CASSMGEQGNEQFF TGTGCCAGTAGTATGGGGGAACAGGGAAATGAGCAGTTCTTC
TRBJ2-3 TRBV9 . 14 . CASSYFLSTDTQYF TGTGCCAGCAGCTACTTCCTTAGCACAGATACGCAGTATTTT
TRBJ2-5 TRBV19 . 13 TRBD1 CASSWTGQETQYF TGTGCCAGTAGTTGGACAGGTCAAGAGACCCAGTACTTC
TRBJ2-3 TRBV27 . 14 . CASSFPGSTDTQYF TGTGCCAGCAGTTTTCCCGGCAGCACAGATACGCAGTATTTT
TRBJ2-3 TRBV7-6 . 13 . CASSRGGTDTQYF TGTGCCAGCAGCAGGGGAGGCACAGATACGCAGTATTTT
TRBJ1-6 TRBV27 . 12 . CASSNGGSPLHF TGTGCCAGCAGCAACGGGGGGTCACCCCTCCACTTT
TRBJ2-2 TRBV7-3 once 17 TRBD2 CASSLTGEGRHTGELFF TGTGCCAGCAGCTTAACGGGGGAGGGGAGGCACACCGGGGAGCTGTTTTTT
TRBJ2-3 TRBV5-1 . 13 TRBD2 CASGREGGDTQYF TGCGCCAGCGGGCGGGAGGGAGGAGATACGCAGTATTTT
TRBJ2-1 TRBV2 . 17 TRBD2 CASRRASGSSSYNEQFF TGTGCCAGCAGGAGGGCTAGCGGGTCAAGCTCCTACAATGAGCAGTTCTTC
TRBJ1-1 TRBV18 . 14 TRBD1 CASLGQGANTEAFF TGTGCCAGCCTAGGACAGGGGGCGAACACTGAAGCTTTCTTT
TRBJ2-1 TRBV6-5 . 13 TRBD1 CASRTGTGNEQFF TGTGCCAGCAGGACCGGGACAGGCAATGAGCAGTTCTTC
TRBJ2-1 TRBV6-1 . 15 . CASSEWRETYNEQFF TGTGCCAGCAGTGAATGGCGGGAAACCTACAATGAGCAGTTCTTC
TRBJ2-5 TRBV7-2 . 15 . CASSLVDRAQETQYF TGTGCCAGCAGCTTAGTTGACAGAGCTCAAGAGACCCAGTACTTC
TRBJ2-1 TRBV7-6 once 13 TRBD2 CASSLGLHNEQFF TGTGCCAGCAGCTTGGGACTACACAATGAGCAGTTCTTC
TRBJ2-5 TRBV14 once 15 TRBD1 CASSLDRGLKETQYF TGTGCCAGCAGCCTTGACAGGGGGCTTAAGGAGACCCAGTACTTC
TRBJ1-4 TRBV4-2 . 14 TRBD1 CASSPDRGNEKLFF TGTGCCAGCAGCCCTGACAGGGGAAATGAAAAACTGTTTTTT
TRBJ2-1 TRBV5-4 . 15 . CASSLAPGSYNEQFF TGTGCCAGCAGCTTGGCACCCGGGTCCTACAATGAGCAGTTCTTC
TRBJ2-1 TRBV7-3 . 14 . CASSLARVYNEQFF TGTGCCAGCAGCTTAGCGCGGGTTTACAATGAGCAGTTCTTC
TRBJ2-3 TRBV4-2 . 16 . CASSPSSVSSTDTQYF TGTGCCAGCAGCCCTTCTAGCGTATCAAGCACAGATACGCAGTATTTT
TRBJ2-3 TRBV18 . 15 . CASSPRRGTTDTQYF TGTGCCAGCTCACCACGGAGGGGTACCACAGATACGCAGTATTTT
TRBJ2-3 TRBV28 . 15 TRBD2 CASSSLAGSTDTQYF TGTGCCAGCAGTTCTCTAGCGGGGAGCACAGATACGCAGTATTTT
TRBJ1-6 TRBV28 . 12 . CASSLGSAPLHF TGTGCCAGCAGTCTCGGGAGCGCCCCCCTCCACTTT
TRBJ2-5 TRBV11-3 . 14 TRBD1 CASSLGAGGETQYF TGTGCCAGCAGCTTAGGGGCAGGGGGAGAGACCCAGTACTTC
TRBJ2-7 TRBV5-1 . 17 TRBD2 CASSPDLLAGGSYEQYF TGCGCCAGCAGCCCCGACCTTCTAGCGGGTGGCTCCTACGAGCAGTACTTC
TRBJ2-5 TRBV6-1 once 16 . CASSEGSTGVGETQYF TGTGCCAGCAGTGAAGGGTCTACTGGGGTTGGAGAGACCCAGTACTTC
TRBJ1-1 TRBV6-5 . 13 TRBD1 CASSSTGGTEAFF TGTGCCAGCAGTTCGACAGGGGGCACTGAAGCTTTCTTT
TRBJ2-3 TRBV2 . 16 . CASSGRGHERTDTQYF TGTGCCAGCAGCGGCCGTGGCCACGAGAGGACAGATACGCAGTATTTT
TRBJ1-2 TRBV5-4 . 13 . CASSSGTSYGYTF TGTGCCAGCAGCTCCGGGACATCCTATGGCTACACCTTC